The 30 T cell receptor beta chains presented below share a single source sample, sequenced in a study of shared clonotypes between healthy human individuals. CD45RO-negative, CCR7-positively selected cells formed the naive CD8 fraction, excluding terminally differentiated effector memory CD45RA+ cells. Sequenced by immunoSEQ multiplex PCR; TCRdb stores in-frame clones only, minus some. The repertoire has 2 million or so clones, about 95% of them found once; the top ten carry approximately 1.2%. Sequencing was carried out using naive CD8+ T cells sorted from blood. The receptors were gathered from a man aged 18 to 29 in good health.

This chain's CDR3 is CAWSVHGQGRDTGELFF. The CDR3 DNA sequence: TGTGCCTGGAGTGTACATGGACAGGGTCGAGACACCGGGGAGCTGTTTTTT. The V call is TRBV30, the J call TRBJ2-2; 8 positions match TRBD1. Per germline, CDR1 GTSNPN and CDR2 SVGIG (reference sequence). With 0 bases clipped from V and 3 bases from J, the junction kept 9 bases outside the gene matches. There are 17 residues in the CDR3.

This chain uses TRBV6-1 with TRBJ2-2; D ambiguous. Germline CDR1 is MNHNS and CDR2 is SASEGT. This CDR3 is built from 14 residues. V lost 3 bases to trimming and J lost 4 bases, with 9 bases between them. For the CDR3, the DNA is TGTGCCAGCAGTGAGTGGCGCAGCACCGGGGAGCTGTTTTTT. Protein product: CASSEWRSTGELFF.

Only one count was recorded for this clone. The same CDR3 can be traced to other DNA sequences in this sample. This sequence joins TRBV9 and TRBJ2-5, with a tentative D call TRBD1 (5 bases). The CDR3 is made up of 13 amino acids. V was cut by 3 bases and J by 0 bases, with 6 bases left in between. In germline, CDR1 is SGDLS, CDR2 YYNGEE. The chain's CDR3 is CASSGTNQETQYF. In DNA form, the CDR3 reads TGTGCCAGCAGCGGGACAAACCAAGAGACCCAGTACTTC.

This clone was counted a single time. The chain combines TRBV7-9 with TRBJ1-4; D is ambiguous. There are 14 residues in the CDR3. The V gene lost 5 bases and the J gene lost 0 bases, with 7 bases spanning the gap. The germline gives CDR1 SEHNR, CDR2 FQNEAQ (reference sequence). CDR3 in DNA: TGTGCCAGCAGCAAAGATGCAACTAATGAAAAACTGTTTTTT. This codes for CASSKDATNEKLFF.

The chain carries TRBV29-1 and TRBJ2-5; D unclear. The end of the DNA aligns better with TRBJ2-7, so the J call may be wrong. The CDR3 length is 12 residues. Germline assignment: CDR1 SQVTM and CDR2 ANQGSEA. The CDR3 nucleotides are TGCAGCGTTCGGCAGGAGTCCTACGAGCAGTACTTC. It is translated as CSVRQESYEQYF.

CDR3 sequence reads: CASSQVAEGSPLHF. Written as DNA, the CDR3 is TGCGCCAGCAGCCAAGTTGCGGAGGGTTCACCCCTCCACTTT. This chain uses TRBV4-1 with TRBJ1-6; D unclear. The CDR3 has 14 residues. Per germline, CDR1 MGHRA and CDR2 YSYEKL. The V gene lost 1 base and the J gene lost 9 bases, with 10 bases spanning the gap.

The chain carries TRBV6-5 and TRBJ2-5; D perhaps matches TRBD2 (6 bases). V was clipped by 5 bases and J by 1 base, with 14 bases between them. Germline CDR1 MNHEY, CDR2 SVGAGI. CDR3 length: 15 residues. CDR3 sequence: CASSNSPGVQETQYF. The CDR3 DNA reads TGTGCCAGCAGTAATAGCCCGGGGGTCCAAGAGACCCAGTACTTC.

The chain recombines TRBV5-4 with TRBJ1-4; D call uncertain. Per the germline V gene, CDR1 is SGHNT and CDR2 is YYREEE (reference sequence). The CDR3 covers 14 residues. Deletions cut 1 base from V and 7 bases from J, with 11 bases between. The CDR3 DNA reads as TGTGCCAGCAGCTTGCCGGAATCCCCTGAAAAACTGTTTTTT. It encodes CASSLPESPEKLFF. Complete variable domain (other parts from reference TRBV5-4 and TRBJ1-4): ETGVTQSPTHLIKTRGQQVTLRCSSQSGHNTVSWYQQALGQGPQFIFQYYREEENGRGNFPPRFSGLQFPNYSSELNVNALELDDSALYLCASSLPESPEKLFFGSGTQLSVL.

This rearrangement joins TRBV27 to TRBJ2-1; 10 nucleotides align to TRBD1. The CDR3 loop spans 14 amino acids. Per germline, CDR1 MNHEY and CDR2 SMNVEV (reference sequence). V was pared by 3 bases and J by 5 bases, with 1 base of the junction left unmatched. The chain's CDR3 is CASSLDRGNNEQFF. As DNA, the CDR3 is TGTGCCAGCAGTTTGGACAGGGGGAACAATGAGCAGTTCTTC.

The chain links TRBV7-2 to TRBJ2-5, with 7 positions matching TRBD1. With 0 bases clipped from V and 1 base from J, the junction kept 5 bases outside the gene matches. Germline-derived CDR1 and CDR2 are SGHTA and FQGNSA. CDR3 size: 16 residues. The CDR3 DNA is TGTGCCAGCAGCTTAGCCGGCAGGGGGAGCCAAGAGACCCAGTACTTC. Translation gives CASSLAGRGSQETQYF.

The J gene is TRBJ1-1, the V gene TRBV5-5; D possibly corresponds to TRBD1 (5 bases). V was pared by 0 bases and J by 11 bases, with 17 bases between. The CDR3 sequence is 14 residues long. Per germline, CDR1 SGHKS and CDR2 YYEKEE (reference sequence). CDR3: CASSLVFGALYAFF. The CDR3 DNA reads TGTGCCAGCAGCTTGGTCTTTGGGGCTCTGTATGCTTTCTTT.

The chain couples TRBV7-2 to TRBJ2-2, with a tentative D call TRBD2 (6 bases). The ends were cut back, 1 base at V and 4 bases at J, with 13 bases in the middle. The CDR3 covers 16 residues. CDR1 and CDR2 from the germline V gene are SGHTA and FQGNSA. CDR3 coding DNA: TGTGCCAGCAGCTTAGAAGGGGAGGAGGGCACCGGGGAGCTGTTTTTT. It specifies CASSLEGEEGTGELFF. Based on the CDR3 plus reference TRBV7-2 and TRBJ2-2, the full variable domain is GAGVSQSPSNKVTEKGKDVELRCDPISGHTALYWYRQSLGQGLEFLIYFQGNSAPDKSGLPSDRFSAERTGGSVSTLTIQRTQQEDSAVYLCASSLEGEEGTGELFFGEGSRLTVL.

The V and J genes are TRBV30 and TRBJ2-1; D is possibly TRBD1 (5 bases). The germline V gene has CDR1 GTSNPN and CDR2 SVGIG (reference sequence). The CDR3 length is 11 residues. V was pared by 5 bases and J by 10 bases, with 12 bases between. The CDR3: CAWGWGAEQFF. The CDR3 DNA sequence: TGTGCCTGGGGTTGGGGCGCGGAGCAGTTCTTC.

The chain has TRBV4-1 and TRBJ1-5; D ambiguous. The CDR3 is 15 amino acids. The germline V and J ends were trimmed by 4 bases and 7 bases, with 17 bases remaining between them. In germline, CDR1 is MGHRA, CDR2 YSYEKL. The CDR3 DNA is TGCGCCAGCAGCCTCGCCGTTTCGGGGAGGCAGCCCCAGCATTTT. Translating gives CASSLAVSGRQPQHF.

V gene TRBV4-3 combines with J gene TRBJ2-7; 11 bases fit TRBD1. CDR1 is LGHNA and CDR2 is YSLEER in the germline V gene. This CDR3 region has 15 residues. The J segment lost 5 bases and the V segment lost 1 base, leaving 4 bases of the junction unmatched. CDR3 loop: CASSQVGQGADEQYF. As DNA, the CDR3 is TGCGCCAGCAGCCAAGTCGGACAGGGGGCTGACGAGCAGTACTTC.

As regards this clone: The sample carries other DNA sequences with the same CDR3. The rearrangement joins TRBV10-2 to TRBJ2-7; maybe TRBD1 (6 bases). Germline values: CDR1 WSHSY, CDR2 SAAADI. Deletions cut 0 bases from V and 2 bases from J, with 8 bases between. This CDR3 has 14 residues. CDR3: CASSESPGAYEQYF. The CDR3 nucleotides read TGCGCCAGCAGTGAGTCGCCAGGGGCCTACGAGCAGTACTTC.

The chain recombines TRBV10-3 with TRBJ1-4; D is possibly TRBD1 (6 bases). This CDR3 comprises 15 residues. CDR1 is ENHRY, CDR2 SYGVKD, per germline. The V end lost 0 bases, the J end lost 7 bases, and 12 bases lay between the germline ends. DNA of the CDR3: TGTGCCATCAGTGAGTCTGCAGGGGAAGCTGAAAAACTGTTTTTT. It specifies CAISESAGEAEKLFF.

About this clone itself: The sample has other DNA sequences that encode this CDR3 too. CDR3 protein: CASSEGTASNQPQHF. DNA of the CDR3: TGTGCCAGCAGTGAGGGGACAGCTAGCAATCAGCCCCAGCATTTT. The V call is TRBV6-1, the J call TRBJ1-5, with 7 bases lining up with TRBD1. Germline assignment: CDR1 MNHNS and CDR2 SASEGT. The junction had 2 bases not matched to a gene; V was cut back by 3 bases and J by 0 bases. The CDR3 totals 15 residues.

The chain recombines TRBV6-1 with TRBJ2-4, with D unclear. Trimming cost V 1 base and J 5 bases, with 15 bases left between them. Germline CDR1 MNHNS, CDR2 SASEGT. The CDR3 covers 16 residues. In DNA, the CDR3 is TGTGCCAGCAGTGAAGGGGCTGGGGAACTCGAAAACATTCAGTACTTC. Protein: CASSEGAGELENIQYF.

The genes are TRBV6-5 and TRBJ2-5, with TRBD1 matching 9 bases. V dropped 4 bases and J dropped 5; count of bases not matched to a gene: 5. The germline V gene has CDR1 MNHEY and CDR2 SVGAGI. This CDR3 has 14 residues. The CDR3 DNA sequence: TGTGCCAGCAGTTCCCGGACAGGGGAGGAGACCCAGTACTTC. Protein sequence: CASSSRTGEETQYF.

CDR3 nucleotides: TGCGCCAGCAGCCCCGAGAGCCCATCGGGGTTCGCGAACACCGGGGAGCTGTTTTTT. Its protein is CASSPESPSGFANTGELFF. The chain uses TRBV4-1 and TRBJ2-2, with a tentative D call TRBD2 (5 bases). Trimming stripped 4 bases from V and 0 bases from J, with 21 bases between. Germline CDR1 reads MGHRA; CDR2 reads YSYEKL. The CDR3 length is 19 residues.

This clone has only a few counts. V gene TRBV5-1 combines with J gene TRBJ2-7, with D possibly matching TRBD2 (6 bases). Germline V gene sequence: CDR1 SGHRS, CDR2 YFSETQ. The CDR3 runs to 14 residues. The V and J ends lost 2 bases and 5 bases respectively, with 14 bases between them. The DNA for the CDR3 is TGCGCCAGCAGCTTAACGGGGGTCGACAACGAGCAGTACTTC. Amino acid sequence: CASSLTGVDNEQYF.

This chain connects TRBV2 to TRBJ2-7; the D is unclear. Trimming shortened V by 3 bases and J by 4 bases, and 19 bases separated the two germline ends. Germline CDR1 and CDR2: SNHLY and FYNNEI. The CDR3 spans 16 residues. The CDR3 region has the DNA TGTGCCAGCAGTGACTTTCTCAACGGCCCCACTTACGAGCAGTACTTC. As protein: CASSDFLNGPTYEQYF.

This chain connects TRBV19 to TRBJ1-2; D is unresolved. The V gene lost 2 bases and the J gene lost 4 bases, with 11 bases spanning the gap. CDR3 length: 14 amino acids. Germline values: CDR1 LNHDA, CDR2 SQIVND (reference sequence). The chain's CDR3 is CASSIPAALYGYTF. As DNA, the CDR3 is TGTGCCAGTAGTATACCCGCAGCCCTCTATGGCTACACCTTC.

V usage is TRBV27 and J usage is TRBJ1-5; the D is unclear. The germline V and J ends were trimmed by 5 bases and 7 bases, with 21 bases remaining between them. Looked up from germline, CDR1 is MNHEY and CDR2 is SMNVEV (reference sequence). The CDR3 totals 16 residues. The CDR3 here is CASSPSYGEDGQPQHF. CDR3 coding DNA: TGTGCCAGCAGTCCCTCCTATGGGGAGGATGGGCAGCCCCAGCATTTT.

The gene calls are TRBV5-1 and TRBJ1-1; 8 bases fit TRBD1. The CDR3 totals 14 residues. The ends lost 6 bases at V and 4 bases at J; junction bases unmatched: 8. Germline CDR1 reads SGHRS; CDR2 reads YFSETQ. In DNA form, the CDR3 reads TGCGCCAGCATGCGAGGGACAGGCCCCACTGAAGCTTTCTTT. Translated: CASMRGTGPTEAFF. Complete variable domain (other parts from reference TRBV5-1 and TRBJ1-1): KAGVTQTPRYLIKTRGQQVTLSCSPISGHRSVSWYQQTPGQGLQFLFEYFSETQRNKGNFPGRFSGRQFSNSRSEMNVSTLELGDSALYLCASMRGTGPTEAFFGQGTRLTVV.

The rearrangement joins TRBV7-9 to TRBJ1-6, with D maybe TRBD1 (6 bases). The CDR3 consists of 15 residues. CDR1 is SEHNR and CDR2 is FQNEAQ in the germline V gene (reference sequence). Between the trimmed V and J ends, which lost 1 base and 8 bases, there was a span of 12 bases. The CDR3: CASSLEQGRDSPLHF. Written as DNA, the CDR3 is TGTGCCAGCAGCTTAGAACAGGGCAGGGATTCACCCCTCCACTTT.

The gene calls are TRBV27 and TRBJ2-7; 13 bases fit TRBD2. V gave up 5 bases and J gave up 4 bases; unmatched junction bases: 5. The CDR3 covers 15 residues. From germline, CDR1 is MNHEY and CDR2 SMNVEV (reference sequence). The CDR3 loop is CASSATSGGAYEQYF. The CDR3, as DNA: TGTGCCAGCAGTGCCACTAGCGGGGGGGCTTACGAGCAGTACTTC.

The chain employs TRBV19 and TRBJ2-2; 8 bases map to TRBD2. Germline loops: CDR1 LNHDA, CDR2 SQIVND (reference sequence). This CDR3 comprises 21 residues. The V and J ends lost 3 bases and 5 bases, in that order; junction bases with no gene match: 23. CDR3 protein: CASSIAYSQQSGSFLTGELFF. The CDR3 DNA reads TGTGCCAGTAGTATCGCCTATTCTCAACAGAGCGGGAGTTTTCTTACCGGGGAGCTGTTTTTT. Full variable domain (rest looked up from reference TRBV19 and TRBJ2-2): DGGITQSPKYLFRKEGQNVTLSCEQNLNHDAMYWYRQDPGQGLRLIYYSQIVNDFQKGDIAEGYSVSREKKESFPLTVTSAQKNPTAFYLCASSIAYSQQSGSFLTGELFFGEGSRLTVL.

The rearrangement uses TRBV14 and TRBJ2-7, with D perhaps TRBD1 or TRBD2 (5 bases each). The ends were cut back, 3 bases at V and 0 bases at J, with 15 bases in the middle. The CDR3 loop spans 16 amino acids. The germline gives CDR1 SGHDN, CDR2 FVKESK. The CDR3 nucleotides read TGTGCCAGCAGCCACTCTGGGACCCTCAGCTCCTACGAGCAGTACTTC. It codes for CASSHSGTLSSYEQYF.